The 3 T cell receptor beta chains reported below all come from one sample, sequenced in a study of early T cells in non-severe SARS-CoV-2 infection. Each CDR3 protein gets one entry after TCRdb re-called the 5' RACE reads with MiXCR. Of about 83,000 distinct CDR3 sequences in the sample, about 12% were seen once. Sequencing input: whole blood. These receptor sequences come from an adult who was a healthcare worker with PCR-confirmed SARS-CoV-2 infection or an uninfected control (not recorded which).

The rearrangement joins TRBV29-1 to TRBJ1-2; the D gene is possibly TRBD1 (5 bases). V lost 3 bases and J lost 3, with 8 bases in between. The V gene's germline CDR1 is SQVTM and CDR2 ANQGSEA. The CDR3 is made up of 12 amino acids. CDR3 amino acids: CSVDDSYYGYTF. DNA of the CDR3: TGCAGCGTTGACGACAGCTACTATGGCTACACCTTC. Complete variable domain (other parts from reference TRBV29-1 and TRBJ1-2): SAVISQKPSRDICQRGTSLTIQCQVDSQVTMMFWYRQQPGQSLTLIATANQGSEATYESGFVIDKFPISRPNLTFSTLTVSNMSPEDSSIYLCSVDDSYYGYTFGSGTRLTVV.

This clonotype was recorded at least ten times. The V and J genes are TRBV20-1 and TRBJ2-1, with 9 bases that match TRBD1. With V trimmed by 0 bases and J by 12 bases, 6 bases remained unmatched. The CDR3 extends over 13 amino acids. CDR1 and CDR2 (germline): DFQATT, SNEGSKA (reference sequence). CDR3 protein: CSARERDRGWQFF. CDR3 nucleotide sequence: TGCAGTGCTAGAGAACGAGACAGGGGGTGGCAGTTCTTC.

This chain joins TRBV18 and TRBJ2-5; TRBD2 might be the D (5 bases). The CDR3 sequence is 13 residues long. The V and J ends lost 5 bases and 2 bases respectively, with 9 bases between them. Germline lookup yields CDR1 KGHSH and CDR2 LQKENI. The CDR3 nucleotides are TGTGCCAGCTCAACTCGGGGACAAGAGACCCAGTACTTC. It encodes CASSTRGQETQYF.